The following is a TCR beta chain sequence with its context. Antigen unknown. The protocol was immunoSEQ multiplex PCR, while the TCRdb copy is restricted to in-frame clones and leaves out a portion. The data contain tens of thousands of clones, about 90% of them singletons. These data belong to a study of OX40 agonist ivuxolimab in advanced cancers. About the study: Recorded diagnoses for dose-escalation patients were hepatocellular carcinoma, melanoma, renal cell or head and neck cancer. Therapy given before enrollment (anti-PD-1, anti-PD-L1 or anti-CTLA-4) was allowed, and 40% had some.

Points from the study as a whole: Some patients who did not respond also had low normalized T-cell clonal expansion. Blood T cells, both CD4+ and CD8+, expanded clonally by week 6 at 0.1 to 3.0 mg/kg.

The germline CDR1 and CDR2 sequences are GTSNPN and SVGIG (reference sequence). There are 13 residues in the CDR3. V lost 1 base and J 2 bases, leaving 5 bases between the germline ends. The rearrangement joins TRBV30 to TRBJ2-2; D remains ambiguous. The sample was CD4+ or CD8+ T cells sorted from blood, taken in a trial of the OX40 agonist ivuxolimab. This receptor was identified in an adult with an advanced solid tumor such as melanoma, head and neck, liver or kidney cancer. CDR3 loop: CAWSELNTGELFF. CDR3 DNA sequence: TGTGCCTGGAGTGAACTTAACACCGGGGAGCTGTTTTTT.